A selection of T cell receptor beta chains follows, all from one sample in a study of blood T cell repertoires in COVID-19. Sequencing used immunoSEQ multiplex PCR; TCRdb keeps in-frame clones, though not all of them. The table has 170,000 or so clones, 80% to 85% seen once; the top ten hold 6.5% to 8.5%. Sample: peripheral blood. Every receptor here comes from a woman aged 40 to 55 with COVID-19, enrolled during active disease. Both conserved end residues are part of each CDR3. The order of the fields is V gene, CDR3 length, clone size, D gene, J gene, CDR3 DNA, CDR3 protein. D genes are given only for firm matches. Clone size is given for some rows only: seen once, a few or many times, or a class if the clone is expanded.

TRBV5-1	14	-	-	TRBJ2-2	TGCGCCAGCTCCCCATCGGGATCCCCCGGGGAGCTGTTTTTT	CASSPSGSPGELFF
TRBV19	17	once	TRBD2	TRBJ2-3	TGTGCCAGTAGTAAGGGGTGGCTAGCGGGCCGCACAGATACGCAGTATTTT	CASSKGWLAGRTDTQYF
TRBV5-1	14	-	-	TRBJ1-3	TGCGCCAGCAGCCAACCGGGCTCTGGAAACACCATATATTTT	CASSQPGSGNTIYF
TRBV2	14	-	-	TRBJ2-1	TGTGCCAGCAGTGAAAGACTAGTTAACAATGAGCAGTTCTTC	CASSERLVNNEQFF
TRBV21-1	18	-	-	TRBJ1-1	TGTGCCAGCAGCAAAGGGCCGGAACAGGGGACTCTGAACACTGAAGCTTTCTTT	CASSKGPEQGTLNTEAFF
TRBV19	13	-	TRBD1	TRBJ2-5	TGTGCCAGTAAGGACAGGGGGGGGGAGACCCAGTACTTC	CASKDRGGETQYF
TRBV6-5	14	-	-	TRBJ2-3	TGTGCCAGCGGTAGACGGACTAGCACAGATACGCAGTATTTT	CASGRRTSTDTQYF
TRBV15	16	-	-	TRBJ1-1	TGTGCCACCTCAACAGGATCCCAATTCATCGGGACTGAAGCTTTCTTT	CATSTGSQFIGTEAFF
TRBV29-1	14	-	TRBD2	TRBJ2-1	TGCAGCGTTGTGGGACTAGGTGGGCAAAATGAGCAGTTCTTC	CSVVGLGGQNEQFF
TRBV11-3	13	many	-	TRBJ1-2	TGTGCCAGCAGCTTCGGGACAAAATATGGCTACACCTTC	CASSFGTKYGYTF
TRBV28	14	few	-	TRBJ1-1	TGTGCCAGCAGTTTATGGGGACTGGAGACTATGGCTTTCTTT	CASSLWGLETMAFF
TRBV6-1	15	-	TRBD1	TRBJ2-7	TGTGCCAGCAGTGAGCTGGGACAGGGGCCTTACGAGCAGTACTTC	CASSELGQGPYEQYF
TRBV9	16	-	TRBD2	TRBJ2-3	TGTGCCAGCAGCGGCGCTGGGGGAGGGCCATCAGATACGCAGTATTTT	CASSGAGGGPSDTQYF
TRBV28	13	-	-	TRBJ1-2	TGTGCCAGCAAGTTGGGGGGTACCTATGGCTACACCTTC	CASKLGGTYGYTF
TRBV28	11	-	-	TRBJ1-2	TGTGCCAGCCAAGACTTCTATGGCTACACCTTC	CASQDFYGYTF
TRBV19	13	-	-	TRBJ2-5	TGTGCCAGTAGTATCCTAGCGAAAGAGACCCAGTACTTC	CASSILAKETQYF
TRBV12-3/TRBV12-4	13	few	TRBD1	TRBJ1-4	TGTGCCAGCAGTTTCGGCGACAGGGATAAACTGTTTTTT	CASSFGDRDKLFF
TRBV10-1	16	-	TRBD2	TRBJ2-1	TGCGCCAGCAGTAAGAGGTTTCTAGCGGGCCACAATGAGCAGTTCTTC	CASSKRFLAGHNEQFF
TRBV5-6	14	-	-	TRBJ1-5	TGTGCCAGCAGCTTCGTACAGGGTGGACAGCCCCAGCATTTT	CASSFVQGGQPQHF
TRBV5-4	16	-	TRBD1	TRBJ1-1	TGTGCCAGCAGCCCGCCTACGGGACAGGGGAAAACTGAAGCTTTCTTT	CASSPPTGQGKTEAFF
TRBV2	16	once	TRBD2	TRBJ2-7	TGTGCCAGCAGTGATTCACTAGCGGGGGTCCGTGGCGAGCAGTACTTC	CASSDSLAGVRGEQYF
TRBV19	13	-	TRBD1	TRBJ1-2	TGTGCCAGTAGTACGGGACAGGGCTATGGCTACACCTTC	CASSTGQGYGYTF
TRBV29-1	13	-	-	TRBJ1-2	TGCAGCGTTGTGGTCGGTCCTAACTATGGCTACACCTTC	CSVVVGPNYGYTF